This is a list of T cell receptor beta chains from one sample in a study. TCRdb redid the calling of the RT-PCR reads with MiXCR, one entry per CDR3 protein. Among about 700,000 distinct CDR3 sequences, about 14% were seen once, and the ten largest hold 3.6%. Sequenced sample: memory CD4+ T cells from blood. The origin of the receptors is a female donor in good health, serving as a healthy control. Each CDR3 is given with its conserved first and last residue. The D gene is left open where the match is weak. Size values are once, few and many counts, or a class for expanded clones, and some rows have none.

cdr3_aa: CASSEDFRAEEQFF
cdr3_nt: TGTGCCAGCAGTGAAGATTTCCGGGCCGAGGAGCAGTTCTTC
clone_size: .
v_call: TRBV6-4
j_call: TRBJ2-1
d_call: .

cdr3_aa: CATSFDTNVVTGELFF
cdr3_nt: TGTGCCACCAGCTTCGACACAAACGTGGTCACCGGGGAGCTGTTTTTT
clone_size: .
v_call: TRBV15
j_call: TRBJ2-2
d_call: .

cdr3_aa: CASSQEEGGPYTQYF
cdr3_nt: TGCGCCAGCAGCCAAGAAGAGGGAGGGCCGTATACGCAGTATTTT
clone_size: many
v_call: TRBV4-3
j_call: TRBJ2-3
d_call: TRBD2

cdr3_aa: CATYSGSREQYF
cdr3_nt: TGTGCCACCTATAGCGGGAGTCGCGAGCAGTACTTC
clone_size: .
v_call: TRBV10-3
j_call: TRBJ2-7
d_call: TRBD2

cdr3_aa: CASSQESSDHFYNEQFF
cdr3_nt: TGTGCCAGCAGCCAAGAGTCTAGCGACCACTTCTACAATGAGCAGTTCTTC
clone_size: .
v_call: TRBV3-1
j_call: TRBJ2-1
d_call: .

cdr3_aa: CASIFDRGRGETQYF
cdr3_nt: TGTGCCAGCATCTTCGACAGGGGGCGTGGGGAGACCCAGTACTTC
clone_size: .
v_call: TRBV7-2
j_call: TRBJ2-5
d_call: TRBD1

cdr3_aa: CATWPPSGEKLFF
cdr3_nt: TGTGCCACCTGGCCACCATCTGGGGAAAAACTGTTTTTT
clone_size: .
v_call: TRBV28
j_call: TRBJ1-4
d_call: .

cdr3_aa: CASSIQGDTGELFF
cdr3_nt: TGCGCCAGCAGCATACAGGGGGACACCGGGGAGCTGTTTTTT
clone_size: many
v_call: TRBV5-1
j_call: TRBJ2-2
d_call: TRBD1

cdr3_aa: CSARDLDRARTEAFF
cdr3_nt: TGCAGTGCTAGAGATCTCGACAGGGCGCGAACTGAAGCTTTCTTT
clone_size: many
v_call: TRBV20-1
j_call: TRBJ1-1
d_call: TRBD1

cdr3_aa: CASSLIPGGSGEQYF
cdr3_nt: TGTGCCAGCAGTTTAATTCCGGGAGGCTCGGGAGAGCAGTACTTC
clone_size: .
v_call: TRBV27
j_call: TRBJ2-7
d_call: TRBD2

cdr3_aa: CAISESSVDEQYF
cdr3_nt: TGTGCCATCAGTGAGTCGTCCGTGGACGAGCAGTACTTC
clone_size: many
v_call: TRBV10-3
j_call: TRBJ2-7
d_call: .

cdr3_aa: CASSPTPDRGELFF
cdr3_nt: TGTGCCAGCAGTCCCACCCCCGACAGAGGGGAGCTGTTTTTT
clone_size: many
v_call: TRBV6-1
j_call: TRBJ2-2
d_call: .

cdr3_aa: CSAWSSGGNYEQYF
cdr3_nt: TGCAGTGCCTGGAGTAGCGGGGGCAACTACGAGCAGTACTTC
clone_size: few
v_call: TRBV20-1
j_call: TRBJ2-7
d_call: TRBD2

cdr3_aa: CASSLGGTLVSIGELFF
cdr3_nt: TGTGCCAGCAGTTTAGGGGGGACACTTGTGTCAATCGGGGAGCTGTTTTTT
clone_size: few
v_call: TRBV12-3/TRBV12-4
j_call: TRBJ2-2
d_call: .

cdr3_aa: CAISDTGGVEKLFF
cdr3_nt: TGTGCCATCAGTGATACAGGGGGTGTTGAAAAACTGTTTTTT
clone_size: many
v_call: TRBV10-3
j_call: TRBJ1-4
d_call: TRBD1

cdr3_aa: CASGSSGGSYGYTF
cdr3_nt: TGTGCTAGTGGTTCCTCAGGGGGCAGTTATGGCTACACCTTC
clone_size: .
v_call: TRBV12-5
j_call: TRBJ1-2
d_call: TRBD1

cdr3_aa: CAWSVTVGEQFF
cdr3_nt: TGTGCCTGGAGTGTTACGGTTGGGGAGCAGTTCTTC
clone_size: many
v_call: TRBV30
j_call: TRBJ2-1
d_call: .

cdr3_aa: CSVALNTYEQYF
cdr3_nt: TGCAGCGTTGCGCTAAACACCTACGAGCAGTACTTC
clone_size: many
v_call: TRBV29-1
j_call: TRBJ2-7
d_call: .

cdr3_aa: CAWKRGPDTDTQYF
cdr3_nt: TGTGCCTGGAAGAGGGGGCCCGACACAGATACGCAGTATTTT
clone_size: few
v_call: TRBV30
j_call: TRBJ2-3
d_call: TRBD1

cdr3_aa: CASRIGTGPNEKLFF
cdr3_nt: TGTGCCAGCAGAATAGGGACAGGGCCCAATGAAAAACTGTTTTTT
clone_size: .
v_call: TRBV12-3/TRBV12-4
j_call: TRBJ1-4
d_call: TRBD1

cdr3_aa: CAIRLRDRGKAFF
cdr3_nt: TGTGCCATCAGACTCCGGGACAGGGGTAAAGCTTTCTTT
clone_size: many
v_call: TRBV10-3
j_call: TRBJ1-1
d_call: TRBD1

cdr3_aa: CASSRRQGNTGELFF
cdr3_nt: TGTGCCAGCAGCCGTCGACAGGGGAACACCGGGGAGCTGTTTTTT
clone_size: .
v_call: TRBV7-9
j_call: TRBJ2-2
d_call: TRBD1

cdr3_aa: CASSRALWALTDTQYF
cdr3_nt: TGTGCCAGTTCCCGGGCCCTATGGGCCTTAACAGATACGCAGTATTTT
clone_size: few
v_call: TRBV9
j_call: TRBJ2-3
d_call: .

cdr3_aa: CSLTSGSSTDTQYF
cdr3_nt: TGCAGCCTTACTAGCGGGTCTAGCACAGATACGCAGTATTTT
clone_size: .
v_call: TRBV20-1
j_call: TRBJ2-3
d_call: TRBD2

cdr3_aa: CASSSGTGAPEAFF
cdr3_nt: TGCGCCAGCAGTTCCGGGACAGGGGCTCCTGAAGCTTTCTTT
clone_size: few
v_call: TRBV5-1
j_call: TRBJ1-1
d_call: TRBD1

cdr3_aa: CSLHERSAMKTQYF
cdr3_nt: TGCAGCCTACACGAGAGGTCCGCGATGAAGACCCAGTACTTC
clone_size: few
v_call: TRBV20-1
j_call: TRBJ2-5
d_call: .

cdr3_aa: CASSPLGRAMNTEAFF
cdr3_nt: TGTGCCAGCAGTCCCCTGGGCAGGGCGATGAACACTGAAGCTTTCTTT
clone_size: many
v_call: TRBV6-5
j_call: TRBJ1-1
d_call: .

cdr3_aa: CASSLDGGRTNEQFF
cdr3_nt: TGCGCCAGCAGCTTGGACGGGGGTAGAACCAATGAGCAGTTCTTC
clone_size: many
v_call: TRBV5-1
j_call: TRBJ2-1
d_call: .

cdr3_aa: CASSLARRQTYGYTF
cdr3_nt: TGTGCCAGCAGCTTAGCGAGGCGGCAGACCTATGGCTACACCTTC
clone_size: many
v_call: TRBV7-2
j_call: TRBJ1-2
d_call: .

cdr3_aa: CASSLTGDVVYEQYF
cdr3_nt: TGCGCCAGCAGCCTCACAGGGGACGTAGTCTACGAGCAGTACTTC
clone_size: .
v_call: TRBV4-1
j_call: TRBJ2-7
d_call: TRBD1

cdr3_aa: CSARPTGDEQYF
cdr3_nt: TGCAGTGCTAGGCCTACAGGGGACGAGCAGTACTTC
clone_size: .
v_call: TRBV20-1
j_call: TRBJ2-7
d_call: TRBD1

cdr3_aa: CASSSGTGLDEQFF
cdr3_nt: TGTGCCAGTAGTTCGGGGACAGGGTTGGATGAGCAGTTCTTC
clone_size: few
v_call: TRBV19
j_call: TRBJ2-1
d_call: TRBD1

cdr3_aa: CASRLSRGGPNTGELFF
cdr3_nt: TGTGCCAGCAGACTATCCCGGGGTGGCCCGAACACCGGGGAGCTGTTTTTT
clone_size: .
v_call: TRBV5-4
j_call: TRBJ2-2
d_call: .

cdr3_aa: CASSPTTDNQPQHF
cdr3_nt: TGTGCCAGCAGTCCAACGACAGACAATCAGCCCCAGCATTTT
clone_size: few
v_call: TRBV6-2/TRBV6-3
j_call: TRBJ1-5
d_call: .

cdr3_aa: CASSSVRSTDTQYF
cdr3_nt: TGTGCCAGCAGTTCAGTAAGGAGCACAGATACGCAGTATTTT
clone_size: .
v_call: TRBV12-3/TRBV12-4
j_call: TRBJ2-3
d_call: .

cdr3_aa: CASSLFLAGENEQFF
cdr3_nt: TGCGCCAGCAGCTTGTTCTTAGCGGGAGAGAATGAGCAGTTCTTC
clone_size: many
v_call: TRBV5-1
j_call: TRBJ2-1
d_call: TRBD2

cdr3_aa: CSARAPPPTGGDTQYF
cdr3_nt: TGCAGTGCTAGAGCCCCGCCGCCGACAGGGGGGGATACGCAGTATTTT
clone_size: many
v_call: TRBV20-1
j_call: TRBJ2-3
d_call: TRBD1

cdr3_aa: CASSSSRQGWNEQFF
cdr3_nt: TGTGCCAGCAGCTCATCCAGACAGGGGTGGAATGAGCAGTTCTTC
clone_size: .
v_call: TRBV7-9
j_call: TRBJ2-1
d_call: TRBD1

cdr3_aa: CASSVTGGPAKNIQYF
cdr3_nt: TGCGCCAGCAGCGTAACAGGGGGCCCAGCCAAAAACATTCAGTACTTC
clone_size: .
v_call: TRBV5-1
j_call: TRBJ2-4
d_call: TRBD1

cdr3_aa: CASSYGPDTQTDTQYF
cdr3_nt: TGTGCCAGCAGTTACGGCCCGGACACTCAGACAGATACGCAGTATTTT
clone_size: .
v_call: TRBV6-2/TRBV6-3
j_call: TRBJ2-3
d_call: .

cdr3_aa: CASSTRGGRNEKLFF
cdr3_nt: TGTGCCAGCAGCACCCGAGGAGGGAGAAATGAAAAACTGTTTTTT
clone_size: .
v_call: TRBV6-5
j_call: TRBJ1-4
d_call: .

cdr3_aa: CASSSTPQAYQETQYF
cdr3_nt: TGTGCCAGCAGCTCGACACCACAGGCGTACCAAGAGACCCAGTACTTC
clone_size: .
v_call: TRBV11-2
j_call: TRBJ2-5
d_call: .

cdr3_aa: CASSLLVDNEQFF
cdr3_nt: TGTGCCAGCAGCTTATTGGTAGACAATGAGCAGTTCTTC
clone_size: few
v_call: TRBV7-3
j_call: TRBJ2-1
d_call: .

cdr3_aa: CASSIRDTSNEQFF
cdr3_nt: TGTGCCAGCAGTATCCGGGACACCTCCAATGAGCAGTTCTTC
clone_size: few
v_call: TRBV12-3/TRBV12-4
j_call: TRBJ2-1
d_call: .

cdr3_aa: CASSFYDRGVNEQFF
cdr3_nt: TGTGCCAGCAGCTTCTACGACAGGGGAGTGAATGAGCAGTTCTTC
clone_size: few
v_call: TRBV7-8
j_call: TRBJ2-1
d_call: TRBD1

cdr3_aa: CASSEGTGPGNQPQHF
cdr3_nt: TGTGCCAGCAGTGAAGGAACAGGGCCCGGCAATCAGCCCCAGCATTTT
clone_size: few
v_call: TRBV2
j_call: TRBJ1-5
d_call: .

cdr3_aa: CSASGRQETQYF
cdr3_nt: TGCAGTGCAAGCGGGAGACAAGAGACCCAGTACTTC
clone_size: .
v_call: TRBV20-1
j_call: TRBJ2-5
d_call: TRBD2

cdr3_aa: CSARKSTEAFF
cdr3_nt: TGCAGTGCTAGAAAGAGCACTGAAGCTTTCTTT
clone_size: many
v_call: TRBV20-1
j_call: TRBJ1-1
d_call: .

cdr3_aa: CASSFSGTGETGELFF
cdr3_nt: TGTGCCAGCAGCTTCTCGGGGACAGGGGAAACCGGGGAGCTGTTTTTT
clone_size: few
v_call: TRBV11-2
j_call: TRBJ2-2
d_call: TRBD1

cdr3_aa: CASSSQGLYYYEQYF
cdr3_nt: TGTGCCAGCAGTAGTCAGGGACTATACTACTACGAGCAGTACTTC
clone_size: few
v_call: TRBV6-6
j_call: TRBJ2-7
d_call: TRBD2